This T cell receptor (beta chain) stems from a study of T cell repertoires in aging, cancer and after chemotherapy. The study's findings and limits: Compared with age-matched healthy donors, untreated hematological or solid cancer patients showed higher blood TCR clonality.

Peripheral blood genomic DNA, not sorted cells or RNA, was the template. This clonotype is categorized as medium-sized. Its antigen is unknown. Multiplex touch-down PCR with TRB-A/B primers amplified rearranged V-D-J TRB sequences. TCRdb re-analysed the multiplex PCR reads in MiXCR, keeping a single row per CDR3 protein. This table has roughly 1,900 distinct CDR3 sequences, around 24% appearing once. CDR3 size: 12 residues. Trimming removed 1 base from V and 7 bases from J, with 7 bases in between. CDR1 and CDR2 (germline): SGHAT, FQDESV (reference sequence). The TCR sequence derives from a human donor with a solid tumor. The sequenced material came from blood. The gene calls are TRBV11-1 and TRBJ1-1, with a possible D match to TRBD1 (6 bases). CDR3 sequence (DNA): TGTGCCAGCAGCTTAGGCAGGGGTGAAGCTTTCTTT. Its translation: CASSLGRGEAFF.